Listed below are T cell receptor beta chains from one sample, sequenced in a study of identifying expanded T cells in peripheral blood. The table came from immunoSEQ multiplex PCR; TCRdb's copy has only in-frame clones and leaves some out. The profile shows approximately 100,000 clones, more than 85% of them singletons. Specimen: blood. The receptors were sampled from a person between 18 and 75 years old in good health. CDR3s include the opening cysteine and the closing phenylalanine or tryptophan. Fields, in order: clone size, J gene, V gene, D gene, CDR3 DNA, CDR3 protein. A D gene is named only where the DNA matches it firmly. The listing skips clone size in some rows; elsewhere it reads once, few, many or a size class.

-,TRBJ2-3,TRBV7-6,TRBD2,TGTGCCAGCAGCTTAGAACCTGGACTAGCCGCCACAGATACGCAGTATTTT,CASSLEPGLAATDTQYF
-,TRBJ2-7,TRBV5-6,-,TGTGCCAGCAGCTTCCAGGGTACAGACTACGAGCAGTACTTC,CASSFQGTDYEQYF
-,TRBJ2-1,TRBV7-6,-,TGTGCCAGCAGCTTAGTTGGCGGAGGCTCCTACAATGAGCAGTTCTTC,CASSLVGGGSYNEQFF
-,TRBJ2-1,TRBV6-6,-,TGTGCCAGCAGTTCCGAGGGGGGGGCATACAATGAGCAGTTCTTC,CASSSEGGAYNEQFF
-,TRBJ2-5,TRBV7-2,-,TGTGCCAGCAGCTCCAGGGTTGGGCTGCCAGGGGAGACCCAGTACTTC,CASSSRVGLPGETQYF
-,TRBJ2-7,TRBV4-3,TRBD1,TGCGCCAGCAGCCAAGAATGGAGGGACAGGGCCCACGAGCAGTACTTC,CASSQEWRDRAHEQYF
-,TRBJ2-7,TRBV6-6,-,TGTGCCAGCAGTTACTCGTCCAGGGTATACGAGCAGTACTTC,CASSYSSRVYEQYF
-,TRBJ1-4,TRBV6-1,-,TGTGCCAGCAGTCGGACACTATCAACTAATGAAAAACTGTTTTTT,CASSRTLSTNEKLFF
few,TRBJ2-7,TRBV2,TRBD2,TGTGCCAGCACCTCGGGGAGGGCCAATTGGTACTTC,CASTSGRANWYF
-,TRBJ2-1,TRBV10-2,-,TGCGCCAGCAGTGAGCCGACCGGGATCCTCTTTTACAATGAGCAGTTCTTC,CASSEPTGILFYNEQFF
-,TRBJ1-5,TRBV21-1,-,TGTGCCAGCAGCAAAGGAGGAGATCAGCCCCAGCATTTT,CASSKGGDQPQHF
-,TRBJ2-1,TRBV28,TRBD2,TGTGCCAGCAGTCCCCGACTAGCGGGGGGCGGGAATGAGCAGTTCTTC,CASSPRLAGGGNEQFF
-,TRBJ1-1,TRBV15,TRBD1,TGTGCCACCAGCGGACAGGTTCGGGCTGAAGCTTTCTTT,CATSGQVRAEAFF
-,TRBJ1-5,TRBV5-1,-,TGCGCCAGCAGCCGGGACAGCAATCAGCCCCAGCATTTT,CASSRDSNQPQHF
-,TRBJ2-7,TRBV9,-,TGTGCCAGCAGCCCCCTGGGAGGCCCTTACTCCTACGAGCAGTACTTC,CASSPLGGPYSYEQYF
-,TRBJ1-5,TRBV6-5,TRBD1,TGTGCCAGCAGTATGACAGGGGGCAATCAGCCCCAGCATTTT,CASSMTGGNQPQHF
-,TRBJ1-3,TRBV30,-,TGTGCCTGGAGTGTAATATCCGGGGGCGCCATATATTTT,CAWSVISGGAIYF
-,TRBJ2-7,TRBV9,TRBD1,TGTGCCAGCAGCGTAGATGGCGGGACAGGGCTCTACGAGCAGTACTTC,CASSVDGGTGLYEQYF
-,TRBJ1-4,TRBV6-5,-,TGTGCCAGCAGTCTCCGGGGGGGGAGGTATGAAAAACTGTTTTTT,CASSLRGGRYEKLFF
once,TRBJ2-1,TRBV7-8,-,TGTGCCAGCAGCTTGTATACAGGGCCGCTGAGTAATGAGCAGTTCTTC,CASSLYTGPLSNEQFF
-,TRBJ2-7,TRBV18,-,TGTGCCAGCTCACCGGCAGATAGGGTTTACTCCTACGAGCAGTACTTC,CASSPADRVYSYEQYF
-,TRBJ1-5,TRBV6-5,-,TGTGCCAGCGGCAGACAGGCGGGCCAGCCCCAGCATTTT,CASGRQAGQPQHF
-,TRBJ2-2,TRBV27,TRBD1,TGTGCCAGCAGGCCGCTAGGACGACAGGGATGGCTCACCGGGGAGCTGTTTTTT,CASRPLGRQGWLTGELFF
-,TRBJ1-2,TRBV6-1,-,TGTGCCAGCAGTGAAATCAGGACGAACTATGGCTACACCTTC,CASSEIRTNYGYTF
-,TRBJ1-1,TRBV18,-,TGTGCCAGCTCACTACTCCTAGGCGTTGTTGCTTCTGAAGCTTTCTTT,CASSLLLGVVASEAFF
-,TRBJ1-6,TRBV19,-,TGTGCCAGTAGCAGGCCAGGGGCCGGAGTAAATTCACCCCTCCACTTT,CASSRPGAGVNSPLHF